The 15 T cell receptor beta chains below were found in one sample sequenced in a study of blood T cell repertoires in COVID-19. Sequenced by immunoSEQ multiplex PCR; TCRdb stores in-frame clones only, minus some. There are 130,000 to 150,000 clones in the sample; around 78% occur only once, and about 1.9% lies in the top ten. The sequencing input was peripheral blood. These receptors were collected from a woman in her sixties with acute or convalescent COVID-19.

V is TRBV5-1 and J is TRBJ2-7; 11 bases agree with TRBD2. Germline CDR1 SGHRS, CDR2 YFSETQ. This CDR3 region has 15 residues. V was pared by 3 bases and J by 7 bases, with 9 bases of the junction left unmatched. CDR3 coding DNA: TGCGCCAGCAGCTCGACCGGGACTAGCGGTACTGAGCAGTACTTC. It translates to CASSSTGTSGTEQYF.

The V and J genes are TRBV5-8 and TRBJ2-1; TRBD1 might be the D (6 bases). The germline V and J ends were trimmed by 4 bases and 7 bases, with 18 bases remaining between them. The CDR3 consists of 15 residues. The germline gives CDR1 SGHTS, CDR2 YDEGEE. CDR3 loop: CASSTPGQVRNEQFF. DNA for the CDR3: TGTGCCAGCAGCACTCCGGGACAAGTACGGAATGAGCAGTTCTTC.

This chain uses TRBV18 with TRBJ2-5; tentatively, D is TRBD2 (6 bases). CDR3 size: 12 residues. Germline CDR1 KGHSH, CDR2 LQKENI. The V gene lost 5 bases and the J gene lost 5 bases, with 9 bases spanning the gap. CDR3 sequence: CASSFGGETQYF. In DNA, the CDR3 is TGTGCCAGCTCATTCGGAGGGGAGACCCAGTACTTC.

This chain joins TRBV30 and TRBJ1-4, with 10 bases aligning to TRBD1. Germline-derived CDR1 and CDR2 are GTSNPN and SVGIG (reference sequence). The CDR3 runs 16 residues. Trimming took 3 bases from V and 3 from J; bases not matched to a gene: 7. The CDR3 DNA reads as TGTGCCTGGAGGACAGGGGGCCTCGTTTCTAATGAAAAACTGTTTTTT. The encoded protein is CAWRTGGLVSNEKLFF.

The V and J genes are TRBV7-6 and TRBJ2-7, with TRBD2 identical over 12 bases. The CDR3 consists of 16 residues. V dropped 1 base and J dropped 2; count of bases not matched to a gene: 3. Germline CDR1 reads SGHVS; CDR2 reads FNYEAQ. The CDR3 reads CASSLETSGRTYEQYF. DNA of the CDR3: TGTGCCAGCAGCTTAGAAACTAGCGGGAGGACCTACGAGCAGTACTTC.

The chain uses TRBV7-8 and TRBJ2-1, with a possible D match to TRBD1 (6 bases). V lost 8 bases, J lost 6 bases, and 23 bases lay in between. From germline, CDR1 is SGHVS and CDR2 FQNEAQ. The CDR3 consists of 16 residues. The CDR3 is CASLRSRDNSINEQFF. The CDR3 nucleotides are TGTGCCAGCTTACGAAGCCGGGACAACTCGATCAATGAGCAGTTCTTC.

This chain joins TRBV5-6 and TRBJ2-7, with TRBD1 as a possible D gene (5 bases). Trimming stripped 3 bases from V and 0 bases from J, with 7 bases between. The CDR3 runs 13 residues. CDR1 and CDR2 from the germline V gene are SGHDT and YYEEEE. DNA for the CDR3: TGTGCCAGCAGCTCCAGGGACTCCTACGAGCAGTACTTC. This translates into CASSSRDSYEQYF.

CDR3 sequence reads: CASSLRRAGGADTQYF. DNA of the CDR3: TGTGCCAGCAGCTTAAGGCGGGCGGGAGGCGCAGATACGCAGTATTTT. The rearrangement joins TRBV7-3 to TRBJ2-3, with 8 nucleotides matching TRBD2. The CDR3 length is 16 residues. V dropped 1 base and J dropped 4; count of bases not matched to a gene: 7. The germline V gene has CDR1 SGHTA and CDR2 FQGTGA.

This sequence joins TRBV6-6 and TRBJ2-1; 9 nucleotides align to TRBD2. CDR1 is MNHNY, CDR2 SVGAGI, per germline (reference sequence). Trimming took 0 bases from V and 6 from J; bases not matched to a gene: 6. The CDR3 extends over 16 amino acids. Here the CDR3 DNA reads TGTGCCAGCAGTTACTCGAGCGGGAGGTTCCTCAATGAGCAGTTCTTC. This encodes CASSYSSGRFLNEQFF.

The chain links TRBV2 to TRBJ2-1, with 13 bases identical to TRBD2. The CDR3 sequence is 13 residues long. Germline CDR1 SNHLY, CDR2 FYNNEI. V lost 9 bases and J lost 12; bases outside the gene matches: 8. CDR3 sequence: CASGTSGMRRQFF. The CDR3 nucleotides read TGTGCCAGTGGGACTAGCGGGATGCGAAGGCAGTTCTTC.

The rearrangement joins TRBV19 to TRBJ1-2; D is uncertain. Germline V CDR1 and CDR2: LNHDA, SQIVND (reference sequence). The CDR3 totals 14 residues. Trimming removed 4 bases from V and 0 bases from J, with 9 bases in between. The CDR3 protein is CASSSGSPNYGYTF. The CDR3, as DNA: TGTGCCAGTAGTAGCGGGTCCCCTAACTATGGCTACACCTTC.

The sample holds one count of this clone. This chain links TRBV6-5 with TRBJ2-1; D is undetermined. Per the germline V gene, CDR1 is MNHEY and CDR2 is SVGAGI. The CDR3 length is 14 residues. Trimming removed 0 bases from V and 15 bases from J, with 18 bases in between. CDR3 sequence reads: CASSYSKDSHNRFF. CDR3 sequence (DNA): TGTGCCAGCAGTTACTCGAAAGACTCCCACAATAGGTTCTTC.

The chain links TRBV7-9 to TRBJ1-2, with 7 bases lining up with TRBD1. The germline CDR1 and CDR2 sequences are SEHNR and FQNEAQ (reference sequence). Trimming at V came to 2 bases and at J to 4 bases, leaving 13 bases not matched to a gene. CDR3 size: 17 residues. The CDR3 DNA reads TGTGCCAGCAGCTTACAGGGGGGCGGAGGAGGTAGCTATGGCTACACCTTC. This encodes CASSLQGGGGGSYGYTF.

The gene calls are TRBV3-1 (or the pseudogene TRBV3-2) and TRBJ2-5; D unresolved. The germline gives CDR1 LGHDT, CDR2 YNNKEL (reference sequence). This CDR3 has 12 residues. V was shortened by 5 bases and J by 5 bases, with 9 bases between the two germline ends. For the CDR3, the DNA is TGTGCCAGCAGCACCAAGAGGGAGACCCAGTACTTC. Protein: CASSTKRETQYF.

This rearrangement joins TRBV5-4 to TRBJ2-5; 11 bases align to TRBD2. The CDR3 consists of 16 residues. The ends lost 4 bases at V and 7 bases at J; junction bases unmatched: 12. Germline V gene lookup returns CDR1 SGHNT and CDR2 YYREEE (reference sequence). The CDR3 DNA is TGTGCCAGCAGCCAATCCCGACTAGCGGGAAGGGTGACCCAGTACTTC. Residues: CASSQSRLAGRVTQYF.